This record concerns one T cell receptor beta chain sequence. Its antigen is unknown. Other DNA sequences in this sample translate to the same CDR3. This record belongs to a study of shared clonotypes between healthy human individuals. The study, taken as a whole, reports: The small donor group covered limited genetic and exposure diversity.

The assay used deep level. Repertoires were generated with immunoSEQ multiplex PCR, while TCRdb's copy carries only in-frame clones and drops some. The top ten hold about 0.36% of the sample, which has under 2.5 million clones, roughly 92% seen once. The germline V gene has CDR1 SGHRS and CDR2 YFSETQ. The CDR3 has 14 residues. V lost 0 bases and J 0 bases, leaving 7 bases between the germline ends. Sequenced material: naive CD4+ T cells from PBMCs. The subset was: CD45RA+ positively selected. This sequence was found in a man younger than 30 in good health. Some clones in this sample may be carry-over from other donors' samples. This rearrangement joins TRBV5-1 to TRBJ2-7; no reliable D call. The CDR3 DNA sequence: TGCGCCAGCAGCTTGGTTGGTAGCTCCTACGAGCAGTACTTC. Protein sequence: CASSLVGSSYEQYF.